The 2 T cell receptor beta chains below were found in one sample sequenced in a study of blood T cells in healthy people across ages. Alongside a J-beta primer mix, a sample-barcoded 5' primer served in a second PCR lasting about 7 to 12 cycles. TCRdb used MiXCR to reprocess the 5' RACE reads, holding one entry per CDR3 protein. Among approximately 850,000 distinct CDR3 sequences listed, roughly 44% were seen once. Material for sequencing was blood. These receptor sequences come from a man aged 55-75 years in good health.

V is TRBV3-1 and J is TRBJ1-5; D is undetermined. Germline V gives CDR1 LGHDT, CDR2 YNNKEL (reference sequence). The CDR3 is made up of 12 amino acids. V was trimmed by 0 bases and J by 6 bases, leaving 3 bases between them. The CDR3 region has the DNA TGTGCCAGCAGCCAAGACGGTCAGCCCCAGCATTTT. It codes for CASSQDGQPQHF.

This chain joins TRBV7-2 and TRBJ2-7; perhaps TRBD2 as D (5 bases). The J call may be incorrect, as the DNA end agrees better with TRBJ2-4. Germline V lookup: CDR1 SGHTA, CDR2 FQGNSA. The CDR3 totals 18 residues. The CDR3 spells CASSLALASKPTENIQYF. CDR3 nucleotides: TGTGCCAGCAGCTTAGCGTTGGCTAGCAAACCTACAGAAAACATTCAGTACTTC.